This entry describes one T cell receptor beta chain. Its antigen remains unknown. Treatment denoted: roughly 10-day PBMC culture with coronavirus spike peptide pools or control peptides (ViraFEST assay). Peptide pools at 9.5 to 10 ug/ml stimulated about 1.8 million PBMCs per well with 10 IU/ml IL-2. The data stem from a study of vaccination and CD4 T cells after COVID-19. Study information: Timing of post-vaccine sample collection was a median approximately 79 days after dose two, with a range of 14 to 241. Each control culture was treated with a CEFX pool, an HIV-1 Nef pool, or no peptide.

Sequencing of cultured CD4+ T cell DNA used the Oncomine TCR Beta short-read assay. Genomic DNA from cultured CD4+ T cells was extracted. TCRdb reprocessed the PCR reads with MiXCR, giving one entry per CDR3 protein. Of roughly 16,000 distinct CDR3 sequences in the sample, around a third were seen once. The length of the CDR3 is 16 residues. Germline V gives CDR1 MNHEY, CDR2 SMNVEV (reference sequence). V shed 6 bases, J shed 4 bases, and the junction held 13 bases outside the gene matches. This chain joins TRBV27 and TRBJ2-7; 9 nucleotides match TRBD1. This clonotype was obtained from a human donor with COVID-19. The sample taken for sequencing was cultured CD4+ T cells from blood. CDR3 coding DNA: TGTGCCAGCAGGCGGACCCCGGGACAGGGCACTTACGAGCAGTACTTC. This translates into CASRRTPGQGTYEQYF.